This section outlines one T cell receptor beta chain sequence together with its context. Authors' methods: Nucleated cell counts were estimated from reference gene primer amplification. Libraries were prepared by immunoSEQ multiplex PCR; TCRdb keeps only in-frame clonotypes and omits some of them. For V, J and clone size, that table is used; D and trimming come from the DNA. Of roughly 290,000 clones in the sample, about 86% were seen once. This sample stems from a study of blood T cell repertoires in COVID-19. The wider study: Samples representing acute and convalescent COVID-19 were sourced from the United States, Italy and Spain. PBMCs, B-cell-depleted T cells, or T cells provided the cDNA or gDNA that made up the material.

Trimming removed 1 base at V and 7 bases at J, with 12 bases between. The V gene's germline CDR1 is SGHNT and CDR2 YYREEE (reference sequence). The CDR3 is 14 residues long. The clonotype was recovered from a woman in her twenties or thirties who had recovered from COVID-19. V and J are TRBV5-4 and TRBJ2-1; the D is unclear. Sequencing used peripheral blood. The CDR3 sequence: CASSLLLAGNEQFF. In nucleotides, the CDR3 is TGTGCCAGCAGCTTGTTACTCGCCGGGAATGAGCAGTTCTTC.